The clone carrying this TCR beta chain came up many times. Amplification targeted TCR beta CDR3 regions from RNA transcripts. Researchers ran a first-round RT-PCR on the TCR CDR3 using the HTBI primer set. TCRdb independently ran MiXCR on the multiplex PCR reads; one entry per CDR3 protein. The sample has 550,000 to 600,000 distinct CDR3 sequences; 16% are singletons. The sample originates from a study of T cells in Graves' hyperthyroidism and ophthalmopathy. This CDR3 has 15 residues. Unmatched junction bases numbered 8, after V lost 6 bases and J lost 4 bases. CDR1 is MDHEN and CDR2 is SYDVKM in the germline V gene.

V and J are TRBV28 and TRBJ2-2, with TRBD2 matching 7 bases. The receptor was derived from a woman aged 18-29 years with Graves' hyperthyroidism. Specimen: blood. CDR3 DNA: TGTGCCAGCAGCCCCTTGGGAGGGCCCACCGGGGAGCTGTTTTTT. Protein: CASSPLGGPTGELFF. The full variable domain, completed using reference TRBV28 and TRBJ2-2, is DVKVTQSSRYLVKRTGEKVFLECVQDMDHENMFWYRQDPGLGLRLIYFSYDVKMKEKGDIPEGYSVSREKKERFSLILESASTNQTSMYLCASSPLGGPTGELFFGEGSRLTVL.